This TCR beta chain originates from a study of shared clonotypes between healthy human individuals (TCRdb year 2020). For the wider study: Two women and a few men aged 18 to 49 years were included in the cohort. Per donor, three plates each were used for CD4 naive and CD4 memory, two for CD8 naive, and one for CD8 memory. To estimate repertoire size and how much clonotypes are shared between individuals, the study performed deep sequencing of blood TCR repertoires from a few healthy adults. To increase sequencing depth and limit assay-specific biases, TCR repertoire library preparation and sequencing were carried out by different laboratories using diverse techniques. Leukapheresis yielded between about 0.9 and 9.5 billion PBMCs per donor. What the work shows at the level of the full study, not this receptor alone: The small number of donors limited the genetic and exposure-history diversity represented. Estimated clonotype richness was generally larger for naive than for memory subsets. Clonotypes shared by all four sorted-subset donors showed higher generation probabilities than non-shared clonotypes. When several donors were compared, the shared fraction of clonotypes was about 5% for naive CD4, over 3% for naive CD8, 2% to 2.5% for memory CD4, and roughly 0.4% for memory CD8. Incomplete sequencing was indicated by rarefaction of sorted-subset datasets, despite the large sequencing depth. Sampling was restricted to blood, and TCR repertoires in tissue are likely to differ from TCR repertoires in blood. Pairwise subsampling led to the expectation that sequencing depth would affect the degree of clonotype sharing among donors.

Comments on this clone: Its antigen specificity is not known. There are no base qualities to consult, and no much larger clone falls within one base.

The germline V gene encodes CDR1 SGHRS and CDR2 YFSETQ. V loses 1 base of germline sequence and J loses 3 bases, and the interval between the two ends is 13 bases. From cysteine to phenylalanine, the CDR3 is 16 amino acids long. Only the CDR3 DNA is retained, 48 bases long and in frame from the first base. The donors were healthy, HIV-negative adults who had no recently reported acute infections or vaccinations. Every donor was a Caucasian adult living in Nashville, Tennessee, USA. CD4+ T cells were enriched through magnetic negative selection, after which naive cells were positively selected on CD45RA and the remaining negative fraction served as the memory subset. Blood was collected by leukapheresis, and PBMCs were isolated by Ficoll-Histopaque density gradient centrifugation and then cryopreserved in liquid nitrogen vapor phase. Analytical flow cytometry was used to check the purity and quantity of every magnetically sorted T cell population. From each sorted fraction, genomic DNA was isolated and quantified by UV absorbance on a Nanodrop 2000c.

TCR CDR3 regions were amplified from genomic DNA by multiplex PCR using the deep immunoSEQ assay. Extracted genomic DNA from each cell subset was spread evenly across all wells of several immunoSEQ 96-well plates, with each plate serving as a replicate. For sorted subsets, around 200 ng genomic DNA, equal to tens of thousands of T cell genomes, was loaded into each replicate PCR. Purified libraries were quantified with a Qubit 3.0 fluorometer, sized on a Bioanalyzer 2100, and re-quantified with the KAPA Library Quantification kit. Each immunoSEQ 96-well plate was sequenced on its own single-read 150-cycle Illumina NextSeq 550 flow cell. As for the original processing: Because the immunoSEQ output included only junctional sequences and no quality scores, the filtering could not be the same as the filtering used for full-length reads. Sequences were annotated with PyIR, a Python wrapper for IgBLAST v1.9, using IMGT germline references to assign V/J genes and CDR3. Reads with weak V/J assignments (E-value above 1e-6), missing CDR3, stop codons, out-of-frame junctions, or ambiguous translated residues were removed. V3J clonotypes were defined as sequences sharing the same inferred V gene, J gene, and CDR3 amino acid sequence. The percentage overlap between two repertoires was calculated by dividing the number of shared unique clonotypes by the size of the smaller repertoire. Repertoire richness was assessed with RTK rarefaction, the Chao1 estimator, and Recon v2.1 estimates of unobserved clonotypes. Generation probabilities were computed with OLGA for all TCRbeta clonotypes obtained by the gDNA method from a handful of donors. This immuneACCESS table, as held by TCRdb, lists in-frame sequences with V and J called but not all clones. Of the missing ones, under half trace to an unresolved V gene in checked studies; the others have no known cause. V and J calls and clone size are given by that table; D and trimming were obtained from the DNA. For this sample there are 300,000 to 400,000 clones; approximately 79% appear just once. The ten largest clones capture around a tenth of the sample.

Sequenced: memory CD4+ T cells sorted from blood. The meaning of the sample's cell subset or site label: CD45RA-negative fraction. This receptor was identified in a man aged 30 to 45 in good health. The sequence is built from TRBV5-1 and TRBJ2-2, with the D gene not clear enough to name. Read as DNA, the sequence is TGCGCCAGCAGCTTGCCCATCCTAACGGACACCGGGGAGCTGTTTTTT. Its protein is CASSLPILTDTGELFF.